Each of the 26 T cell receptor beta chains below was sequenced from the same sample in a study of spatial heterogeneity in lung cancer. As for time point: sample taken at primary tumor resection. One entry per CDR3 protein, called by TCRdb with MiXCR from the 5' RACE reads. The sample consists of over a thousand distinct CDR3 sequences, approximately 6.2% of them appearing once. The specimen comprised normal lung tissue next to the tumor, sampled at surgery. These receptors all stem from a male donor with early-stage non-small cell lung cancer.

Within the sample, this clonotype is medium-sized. The CDR3 reads CASIREAGGVYEQYF. The CDR3 bases are TGTGCCAGCATTCGAGAGGCGGGGGGCGTCTACGAGCAGTACTTC. The chain has TRBV6-5 and TRBJ2-7, with TRBD2 matching over 8 bases. Germline values: CDR1 MNHEY, CDR2 SVGAGI. The V segment lost 7 bases and the J segment 3 bases; nucleotides outside the gene matches: 11. CDR3 length: 15 amino acids.

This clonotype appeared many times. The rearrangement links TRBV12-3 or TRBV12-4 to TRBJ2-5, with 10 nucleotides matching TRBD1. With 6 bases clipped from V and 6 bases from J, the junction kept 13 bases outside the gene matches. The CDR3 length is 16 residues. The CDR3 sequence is CASSRQPGQGSKTQYF. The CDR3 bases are TGTGCCAGCAGCCGCCAACCGGGACAGGGGTCGAAGACCCAGTACTTC.

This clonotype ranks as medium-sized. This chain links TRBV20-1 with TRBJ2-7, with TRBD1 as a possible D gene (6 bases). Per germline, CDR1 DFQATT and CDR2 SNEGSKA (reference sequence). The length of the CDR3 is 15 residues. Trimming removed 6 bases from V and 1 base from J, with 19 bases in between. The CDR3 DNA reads TGCAGTGCACCCGAGCACCGGGACAATTCCTACGAGCAGTACTTC. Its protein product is CSAPEHRDNSYEQYF.

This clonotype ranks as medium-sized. The CDR3 loop reads CASSLFAGDSYNEQFF. The CDR3 DNA is TGCGCCAGCAGCTTATTTGCGGGAGATTCGTACAATGAGCAGTTCTTC. The chain joins TRBV5-1 to TRBJ2-1; 7 positions match TRBD2. V lost 2 bases, J lost 4 bases, and 9 bases stayed unmatched. The CDR3 contains 16 residues. Germline V CDR1 and CDR2: SGHRS, YFSETQ.

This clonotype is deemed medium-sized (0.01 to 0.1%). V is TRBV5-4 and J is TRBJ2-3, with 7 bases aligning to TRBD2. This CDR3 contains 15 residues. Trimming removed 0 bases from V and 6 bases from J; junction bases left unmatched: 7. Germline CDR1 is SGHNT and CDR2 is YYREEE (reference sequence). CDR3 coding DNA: TGTGCCAGCAGCTTGGTAGGACTAGTGGTTGATACGCAGTATTTT. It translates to CASSLVGLVVDTQYF.

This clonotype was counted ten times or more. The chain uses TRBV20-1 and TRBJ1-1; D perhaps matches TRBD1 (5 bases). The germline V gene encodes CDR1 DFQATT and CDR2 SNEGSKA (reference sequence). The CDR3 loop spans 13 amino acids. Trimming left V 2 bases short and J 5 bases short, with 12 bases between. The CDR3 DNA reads TGCAGTGCTAGACAGGGAAGTGAAACTGAAGCTTTCTTT. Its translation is CSARQGSETEAFF.

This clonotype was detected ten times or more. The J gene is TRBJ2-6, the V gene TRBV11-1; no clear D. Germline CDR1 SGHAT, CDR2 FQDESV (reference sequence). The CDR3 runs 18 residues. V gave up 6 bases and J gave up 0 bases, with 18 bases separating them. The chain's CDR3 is CASRLSLGDVSGANVLTF. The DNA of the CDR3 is TGTGCCAGCAGGCTATCCTTAGGAGACGTCTCTGGGGCCAACGTCCTGACTTTC.

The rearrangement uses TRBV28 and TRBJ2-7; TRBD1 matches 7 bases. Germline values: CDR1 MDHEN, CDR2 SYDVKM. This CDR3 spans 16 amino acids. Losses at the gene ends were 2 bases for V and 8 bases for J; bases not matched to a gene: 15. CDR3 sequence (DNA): TGTGCCAGCAGTTTAAGTGGGACGGGACAGTCTAGGAAGCAGTACTTC. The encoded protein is CASSLSGTGQSRKQYF.

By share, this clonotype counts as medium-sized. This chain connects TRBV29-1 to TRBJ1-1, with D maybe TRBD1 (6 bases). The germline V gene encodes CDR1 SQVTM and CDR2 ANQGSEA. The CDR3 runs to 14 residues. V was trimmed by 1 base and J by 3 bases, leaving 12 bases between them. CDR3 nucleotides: TGCAGCGTTGAAGGGCACAGGGTGGACACTGAAGCTTTCTTT. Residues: CSVEGHRVDTEAFF.

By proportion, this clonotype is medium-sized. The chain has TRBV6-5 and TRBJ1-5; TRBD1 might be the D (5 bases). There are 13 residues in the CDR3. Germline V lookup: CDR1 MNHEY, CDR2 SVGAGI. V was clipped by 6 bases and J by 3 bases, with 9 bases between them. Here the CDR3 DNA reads TGTGCCAGCAGGGACAACTTCAATCAGCCCCAGCATTTT. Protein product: CASRDNFNQPQHF.

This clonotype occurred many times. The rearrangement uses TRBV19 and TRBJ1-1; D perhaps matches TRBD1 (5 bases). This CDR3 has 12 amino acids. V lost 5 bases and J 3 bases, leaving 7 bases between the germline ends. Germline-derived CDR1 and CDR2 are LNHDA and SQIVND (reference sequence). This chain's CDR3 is CASSGAYTEAFF. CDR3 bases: TGTGCCAGTAGTGGGGCATACACTGAAGCTTTCTTT. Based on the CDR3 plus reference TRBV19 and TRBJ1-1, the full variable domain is DGGITQSPKYLFRKEGQNVTLSCEQNLNHDAMYWYRQDPGQGLRLIYYSQIVNDFQKGDIAEGYSVSREKKESFPLTVTSAQKNPTAFYLCASSGAYTEAFFGQGTRLTVV.

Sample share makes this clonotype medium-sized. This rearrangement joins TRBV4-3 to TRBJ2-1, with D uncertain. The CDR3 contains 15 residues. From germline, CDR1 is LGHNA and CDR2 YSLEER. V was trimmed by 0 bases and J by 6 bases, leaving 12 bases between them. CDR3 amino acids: CASSQDFSRANEQFF. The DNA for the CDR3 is TGCGCCAGCAGCCAAGATTTCAGCCGGGCCAATGAGCAGTTCTTC.

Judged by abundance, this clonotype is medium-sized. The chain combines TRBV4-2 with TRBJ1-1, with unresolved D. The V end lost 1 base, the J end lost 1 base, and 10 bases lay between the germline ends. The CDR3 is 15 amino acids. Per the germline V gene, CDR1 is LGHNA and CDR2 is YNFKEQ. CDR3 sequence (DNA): TGTGCCAGCAGCCAAGCGGTAAACGAGAACACTGAAGCTTTCTTT. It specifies CASSQAVNENTEAFF.

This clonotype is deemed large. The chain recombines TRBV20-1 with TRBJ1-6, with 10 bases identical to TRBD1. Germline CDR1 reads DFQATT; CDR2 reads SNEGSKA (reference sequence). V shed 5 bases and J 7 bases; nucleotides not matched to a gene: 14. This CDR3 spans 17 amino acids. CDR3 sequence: CSAPGQGQWIRNSPLHF. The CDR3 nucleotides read TGCAGTGCTCCGGGACAGGGGCAATGGATTAGAAATTCACCCCTCCACTTT.

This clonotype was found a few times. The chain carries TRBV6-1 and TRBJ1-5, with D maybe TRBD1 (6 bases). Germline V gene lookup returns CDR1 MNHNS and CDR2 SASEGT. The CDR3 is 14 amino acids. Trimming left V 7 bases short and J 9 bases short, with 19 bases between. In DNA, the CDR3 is TGTGCCAGCAATGGAGCGCAGGGGAGCGGGCCCCAGCATTTT. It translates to CASNGAQGSGPQHF.

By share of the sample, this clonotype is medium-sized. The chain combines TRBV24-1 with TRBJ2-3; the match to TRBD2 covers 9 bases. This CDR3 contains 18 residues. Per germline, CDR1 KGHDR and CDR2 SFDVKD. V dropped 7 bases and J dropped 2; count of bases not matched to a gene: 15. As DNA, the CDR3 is TGTGCCACCAGCGCTACAACCCTAGCGGGGACAACCACAGATACGCAGTATTTT. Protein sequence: CATSATTLAGTTTDTQYF.

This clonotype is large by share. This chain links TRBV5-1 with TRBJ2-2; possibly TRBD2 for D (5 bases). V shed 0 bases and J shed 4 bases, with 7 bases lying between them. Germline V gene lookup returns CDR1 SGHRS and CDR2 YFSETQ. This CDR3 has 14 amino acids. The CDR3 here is CASSLGGFTGELFF. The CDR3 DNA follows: TGCGCCAGCAGCTTGGGCGGGTTCACCGGGGAGCTGTTTTTT.

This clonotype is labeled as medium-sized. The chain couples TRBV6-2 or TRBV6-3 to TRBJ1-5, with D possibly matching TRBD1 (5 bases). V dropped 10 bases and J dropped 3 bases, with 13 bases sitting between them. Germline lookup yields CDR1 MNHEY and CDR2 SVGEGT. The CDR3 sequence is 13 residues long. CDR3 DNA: TGTGCCACCCGGGACGCCTCCAATCAGCCCCAGCATTTT. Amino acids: CATRDASNQPQHF.

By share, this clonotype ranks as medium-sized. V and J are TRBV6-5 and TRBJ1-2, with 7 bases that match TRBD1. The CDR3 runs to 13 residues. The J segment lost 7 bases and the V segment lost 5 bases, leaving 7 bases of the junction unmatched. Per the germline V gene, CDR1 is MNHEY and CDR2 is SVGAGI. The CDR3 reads CASSGRQGFGYTF. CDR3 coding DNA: TGTGCCAGCAGTGGAAGACAGGGCTTTGGCTACACCTTC.

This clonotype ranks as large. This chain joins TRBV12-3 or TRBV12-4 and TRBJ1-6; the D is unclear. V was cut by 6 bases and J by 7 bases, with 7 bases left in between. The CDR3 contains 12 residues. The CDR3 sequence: CASRNGNSPLHF. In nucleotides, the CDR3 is TGTGCCAGCAGGAATGGAAATTCACCCCTCCACTTT.

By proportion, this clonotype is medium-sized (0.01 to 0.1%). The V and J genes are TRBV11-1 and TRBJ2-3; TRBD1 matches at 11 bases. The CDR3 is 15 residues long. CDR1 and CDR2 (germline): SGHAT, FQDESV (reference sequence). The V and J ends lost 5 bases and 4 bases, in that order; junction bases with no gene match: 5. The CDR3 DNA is TGTGCCAGCAGCCGTGGGACAGGGGGTGCAGATACGCAGTATTTT. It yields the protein CASSRGTGGADTQYF.

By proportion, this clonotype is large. The CDR3 nucleotides are TGTGCCAGCTCTAGCGGCGGGAGTGGATGGAATGAGCAGTTCTTC. Amino acid sequence: CASSSGGSGWNEQFF. The J gene is TRBJ2-1, the V gene TRBV28; 7 positions agree with TRBD2. There are 15 residues in the CDR3. Per germline, CDR1 MDHEN and CDR2 SYDVKM. V lost 8 bases and J lost 7; bases outside the gene matches: 14.

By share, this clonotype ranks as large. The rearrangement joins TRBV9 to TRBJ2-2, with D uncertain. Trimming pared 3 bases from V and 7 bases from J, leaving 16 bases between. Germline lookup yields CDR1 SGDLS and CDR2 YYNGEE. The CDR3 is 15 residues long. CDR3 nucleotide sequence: TGTGCCAGCAGCGAGAAGAGCGAACCACTCGGGGAGCTGTTTTTT. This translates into CASSEKSEPLGELFF.

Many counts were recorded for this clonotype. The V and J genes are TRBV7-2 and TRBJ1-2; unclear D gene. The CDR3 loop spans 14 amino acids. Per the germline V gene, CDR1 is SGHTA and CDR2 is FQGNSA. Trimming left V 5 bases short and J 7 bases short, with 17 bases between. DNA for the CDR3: TGTGCCAGCAGCGCGGACCCGGTCGCCTCTGGCTACACCTTC. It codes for CASSADPVASGYTF.

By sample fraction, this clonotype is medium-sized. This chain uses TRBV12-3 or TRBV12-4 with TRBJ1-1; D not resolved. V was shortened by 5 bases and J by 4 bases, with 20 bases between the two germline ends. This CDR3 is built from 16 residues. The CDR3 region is CASSPDGGIRSTEAFF. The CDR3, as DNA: TGTGCCAGCAGTCCAGACGGAGGGATCAGGTCCACTGAAGCTTTCTTT.

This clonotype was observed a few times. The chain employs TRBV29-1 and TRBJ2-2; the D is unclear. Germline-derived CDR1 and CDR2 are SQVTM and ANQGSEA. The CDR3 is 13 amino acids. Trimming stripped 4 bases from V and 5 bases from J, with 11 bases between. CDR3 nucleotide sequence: TGCAGCGTTGGGAGAGGCGGAACCGGGGAGCTGTTTTTT. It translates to CSVGRGGTGELFF.